Listed here are 23 T cell receptor beta chains from one sample, sequenced in a study of response to subunit inactivated influenza vaccine. MiXCR was run by TCRdb on the RT-PCR reads, yielding one entry per CDR3 protein. The top ten clones hold 9.5% to 13% of a sample with about 780,000 distinct CDR3 sequences, less than 20% of them seen once. This specimen was PBMCs from blood, taken more than 4 days after vaccination. These receptors all stem from a man aged 50 or older who received an inactivated influenza vaccine.

The chain is built from TRBV4-3 and TRBJ2-7; 7 nucleotides match TRBD1. Trimming removed 4 bases from V and 1 base from J; junction bases left unmatched: 7. There are 15 residues in the CDR3. Looked up from germline, CDR1 is LGHNA and CDR2 is YSLEER. CDR3 protein: CASSLGTEASYEQYF. In nucleotides, the CDR3 is TGCGCCAGCAGCCTGGGGACAGAGGCATCCTACGAGCAGTACTTC.

The V call is TRBV20-1, the J call TRBJ1-2; D gene unclear. The germline V gene has CDR1 DFQATT and CDR2 SNEGSKA (reference sequence). The CDR3 loop spans 14 amino acids. The V end was cut by 3 bases, the J end by 0 bases, with 11 bases between. Here the CDR3 reads CSASVGSSNYGYTF. CDR3 sequence (DNA): TGCAGTGCTAGTGTGGGGTCTTCTAACTATGGCTACACCTTC.

For the CDR3, the DNA is TGCGCCAGCAGCCAAGAGTCACCAGGGGGCTTAGAAGGCTACACCTTC. Translated: CASSQESPGGLEGYTF. This chain links TRBV4-1 with TRBJ1-2; 8 nucleotides align to TRBD1. V lost 0 bases to trimming and J lost 8 bases; unmatched junction nucleotides: 11. The germline V gene has CDR1 MGHRA and CDR2 YSYEKL. The CDR3 totals 16 residues.

The chain couples TRBV5-5 to TRBJ1-1; D ambiguous. The V end was cut by 0 bases, the J end by 0 bases, with 9 bases between. Per germline, CDR1 SGHKS and CDR2 YYEKEE (reference sequence). The CDR3 spans 15 residues. This CDR3 is CASSLGPGLNTEAFF. DNA of the CDR3: TGTGCCAGCAGCTTGGGTCCAGGCTTGAACACTGAAGCTTTCTTT.

This clonotype was detected only a few times. J is TRBJ1-1 and V is TRBV12-3 or TRBV12-4; unclear D gene. Trimming took 4 bases from V and 4 from J, leaving 13 bases between them. The CDR3 extends over 14 amino acids. The DNA for the CDR3 is TGTGCCAGCAGTTCACTGCCCTCTTCCACTGAAGCTTTCTTT. Translated: CASSSLPSSTEAFF.

The chain combines TRBV5-1 with TRBJ2-7, with 7 nucleotides matching TRBD1. This CDR3 has 15 amino acids. J gave up 0 bases and V 0 bases, and 3 bases lay outside the gene matches. Germline assignment: CDR1 SGHRS and CDR2 YFSETQ. The CDR3 nucleotides are TGCGCCAGCAGCTTGGGGGACAGACTCTCCTACGAGCAGTACTTC. This sequence encodes CASSLGDRLSYEQYF.

The rearrangement uses TRBV10-3 and TRBJ2-7; 7 bases align to TRBD1. This CDR3 has 14 residues. V lost 2 bases and J lost 3; bases outside the gene matches: 4. The germline V gene has CDR1 ENHRY and CDR2 SYGVKD. CDR3 sequence: CAISEIAGGYEQYF. The CDR3 nucleotides are TGTGCCATCAGTGAGATTGCAGGGGGCTACGAGCAGTACTTC.

This clonotype has more than one count but fewer than ten. As DNA, the CDR3 is TGTGCCAGCAGGTCCCACGGGGTCCGCTACCAAGAGACCCAGTACTTC. Its translation is CASRSHGVRYQETQYF. The chain couples TRBV6-1 to TRBJ2-5; weak D call: TRBD2 (5 bases). The CDR3 runs to 16 residues. Germline values: CDR1 MNHNS, CDR2 SASEGT. V lost 6 bases to trimming and J lost 0 bases, with 17 bases between them.

This clonotype appeared a few times. V is TRBV7-9 and J is TRBJ2-5; D ambiguous. Trimming shortened V by 1 base and J by 0 bases, and 15 bases separated the two germline ends. Looked up from germline, CDR1 is SEHNR and CDR2 is FQNEAQ (reference sequence). This CDR3 has 17 residues. In DNA, the CDR3 is TGTGCCAGCAGCTTAGAGGTTAGATTGGGGAACCAAGAGACCCAGTACTTC. This sequence encodes CASSLEVRLGNQETQYF.

This clonotype has only a few counts. This chain joins TRBV6-5 and TRBJ1-1, with no clear D. The CDR3 has 17 residues. Germline CDR1 reads MNHEY; CDR2 reads SVGAGI. Trimming took off 0 bases at V and 5 bases at J, with 19 bases between the two ends. The CDR3 reads CASSYSRGGPRTTEAFF. CDR3 nucleotide sequence: TGTGCCAGCAGTTACTCGCGAGGTGGACCAAGAACGACTGAAGCTTTCTTT.

This clonotype was picked up a small number of times. V gene TRBV4-1 combines with J gene TRBJ2-3, with D possibly matching TRBD1 (5 bases). The CDR3 is 18 amino acids. Trimming left V 0 bases short and J 2 bases short, with 18 bases between. CDR1 is MGHRA and CDR2 is YSYEKL in the germline V gene. The CDR3 loop reads CASSQDLGRDGATDTQYF. DNA for the CDR3: TGCGCCAGCAGCCAAGATCTGGGCAGGGATGGAGCCACAGATACGCAGTATTTT.

This clonotype occurred a few times. The rearrangement links TRBV27 to TRBJ1-1; D unresolved. This CDR3 is 14 amino acids long. In germline, CDR1 is MNHEY, CDR2 SMNVEV (reference sequence). Trimming shortened V by 5 bases and J by 0 bases, and 10 bases separated the two germline ends. In DNA, the CDR3 is TGTGCCAGCAGTACTCAGGAATTGAACACTGAAGCTTTCTTT. It yields the protein CASSTQELNTEAFF.

As DNA, the CDR3 is TGTGCCTATTCCACTGAATGGGCAGATACGCAGTATTTT. Its translation: CAYSTEWADTQYF. The chain couples TRBV30 to TRBJ2-3; no clear D gene. CDR3 length: 13 amino acids. Germline V gene data show CDR1 as GTSNPN and CDR2 as SVGIG (reference sequence). V lost 7 bases and J lost 4, with 15 bases in between.

This clonotype was observed a handful of times. This rearrangement joins TRBV5-1 to TRBJ2-1; TRBD2 matches at 11 bases. Germline CDR1 SGHRS, CDR2 YFSETQ. The CDR3 has 15 amino acids. The junction had 2 bases not matched to a gene; V was cut back by 0 bases and J by 6 bases. As DNA, the CDR3 is TGCGCCAGCAGCTTGGCTAGCGGGGGGCTCAATGAGCAGTTCTTC. Protein sequence: CASSLASGGLNEQFF.

This clonotype was seen more than once but under ten times. The rearrangement uses TRBV6-5 and TRBJ2-3, with TRBD1 as a possible D gene (7 bases). The CDR3 covers 16 residues. The V gene's germline CDR1 is MNHEY and CDR2 SVGAGI. V dropped 2 bases and J dropped 2 bases, with 14 bases sitting between them. The CDR3 DNA reads as TGTGCCAGCAGTTACACGGGGGACAGATTCACAGATACGCAGTATTTT. It specifies CASSYTGDRFTDTQYF.

This clonotype was observed a handful of times. This sequence joins TRBV5-1 and TRBJ2-7, with a possible D match to TRBD1 (6 bases). CDR1 is SGHRS and CDR2 is YFSETQ in the germline V gene. The CDR3 has 15 amino acids. V was trimmed by 4 bases and J by 0 bases, leaving 14 bases between them. CDR3 DNA: TGCGCCAGCAGCGGAGGACAGTCTAGCTCCTACGAGCAGTACTTC. It yields the protein CASSGGQSSSYEQYF.

CDR3 nucleotides: TGTGCCATCAGTCTCACAGGGGGGTCCTACGAGCAGTACTTC. As protein: CAISLTGGSYEQYF. The chain has TRBV10-3 and TRBJ2-7, with TRBD1 matching 8 bases. CDR1 ENHRY and CDR2 SYGVKD come from the germline V gene. The CDR3 has 14 amino acids. V gave up 5 bases and J gave up 1 base; unmatched junction bases: 4.

The genes are TRBV28 and TRBJ2-3; D gene ambiguous. CDR1 is MDHEN, CDR2 SYDVKM, per germline. Trimming took 6 bases from V and 4 from J, leaving 11 bases between them. The CDR3 covers 13 residues. CDR3: CASSSGFPDTQYF. The CDR3 nucleotides read TGTGCCAGCAGCTCCGGATTCCCAGATACGCAGTATTTT. Full variable domain (outside the CDR3, taken from reference TRBV28 and TRBJ2-3): DVKVTQSSRYLVKRTGEKVFLECVQDMDHENMFWYRQDPGLGLRLIYFSYDVKMKEKGDIPEGYSVSREKKERFSLILESASTNQTSMYLCASSSGFPDTQYFGPGTRLTVL.

The gene calls are TRBV6-5 and TRBJ1-3; 9 bases map to TRBD1. V dropped 2 bases and J dropped 2; count of bases not matched to a gene: 13. CDR1 MNHEY and CDR2 SVGAGI come from the germline V gene. CDR3 length: 19 residues. CDR3 DNA sequence: TGTGCCAGCAGTTACGCCGAACCGCGGACAGGGGACACTGGAAACACCATATATTTT. Translating it yields CASSYAEPRTGDTGNTIYF.

In this sample, this clonotype turned up many times. This sequence joins TRBV5-1 and TRBJ2-2; tentatively, D is TRBD1 or TRBD2 (5 bases each). The CDR3 extends over 15 amino acids. With 5 bases removed from V and 2 bases from J, the gap between germline ends came to 13 bases. Per germline, CDR1 SGHRS and CDR2 YFSETQ. CDR3 loop: CASSQPGRNTGELFF. In DNA form, the CDR3 reads TGCGCCAGCAGTCAGCCGGGACGCAACACCGGGGAGCTGTTTTTT.

This clonotype was seen only a few times. This sequence joins TRBV27 and TRBJ2-1, with 8 bases lining up with TRBD2. J gave up 3 bases and V 3 bases, and 4 bases lay outside the gene matches. The CDR3 runs 15 residues. The V gene's germline CDR1 is MNHEY and CDR2 SMNVEV (reference sequence). The CDR3 loop reads CASSFGGRFYNEQFF. CDR3 nucleotides: TGTGCCAGCAGTTTTGGCGGGAGGTTCTACAATGAGCAGTTCTTC.

The table lists this clonotype with many counts. V gene TRBV27 combines with J gene TRBJ2-5; 13 nucleotides line up with TRBD2. The length of the CDR3 is 14 residues. Trimming cost V 7 bases and J 4 bases; bases outside gene matches: 3. The germline CDR1 and CDR2 sequences are MNHEY and SMNVEV (reference sequence). CDR3: CASMRLAGGETQYF. For the CDR3, the DNA is TGTGCCAGCATGAGACTAGCGGGAGGAGAGACCCAGTACTTC.

This clonotype occurred many times. The genes are TRBV12-3 or TRBV12-4 and TRBJ1-1; 8 nucleotides align to TRBD1. The CDR3 spans 14 residues. V was pared by 6 bases and J by 3 bases, with 6 bases of the junction left unmatched. In DNA form, the CDR3 reads TGTGCCAGCAGGCGGGGACAGGACGACACTGAAGCTTTCTTT. Its translation: CASRRGQDDTEAFF.